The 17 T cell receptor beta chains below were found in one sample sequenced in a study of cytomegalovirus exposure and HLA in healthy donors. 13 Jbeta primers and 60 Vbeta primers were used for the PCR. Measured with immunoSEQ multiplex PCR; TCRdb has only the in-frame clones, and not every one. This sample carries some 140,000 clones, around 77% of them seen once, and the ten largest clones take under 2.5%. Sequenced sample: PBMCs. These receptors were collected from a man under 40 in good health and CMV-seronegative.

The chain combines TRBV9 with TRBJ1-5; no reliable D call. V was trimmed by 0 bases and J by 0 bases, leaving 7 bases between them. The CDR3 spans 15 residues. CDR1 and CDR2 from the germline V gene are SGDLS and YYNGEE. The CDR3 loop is CASSVGGISNQPQHF. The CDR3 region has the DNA TGTGCCAGCAGCGTAGGAGGGATTAGCAATCAGCCCCAGCATTTT.

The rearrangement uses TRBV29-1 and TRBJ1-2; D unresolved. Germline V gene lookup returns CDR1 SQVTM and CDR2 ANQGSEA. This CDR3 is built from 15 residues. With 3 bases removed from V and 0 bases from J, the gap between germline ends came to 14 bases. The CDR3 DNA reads TGCAGCGTTGAGGTTGAAGAGACTCCTAACTATGGCTACACCTTC. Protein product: CSVEVEETPNYGYTF. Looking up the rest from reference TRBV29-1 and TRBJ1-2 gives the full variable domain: SAVISQKPSRDICQRGTSLTIQCQVDSQVTMMFWYRQQPGQSLTLIATANQGSEATYESGFVIDKFPISRPNLTFSTLTVSNMSPEDSSIYLCSVEVEETPNYGYTFGSGTRLTVV.

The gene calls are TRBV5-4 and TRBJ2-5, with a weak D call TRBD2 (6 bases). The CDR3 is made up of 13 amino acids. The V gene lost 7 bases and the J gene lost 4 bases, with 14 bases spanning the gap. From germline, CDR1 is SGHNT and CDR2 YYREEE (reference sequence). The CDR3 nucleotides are TGTGCCAGCGGGGTGGAGGGGCGAGAGACCCAGTACTTC. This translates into CASGVEGRETQYF.

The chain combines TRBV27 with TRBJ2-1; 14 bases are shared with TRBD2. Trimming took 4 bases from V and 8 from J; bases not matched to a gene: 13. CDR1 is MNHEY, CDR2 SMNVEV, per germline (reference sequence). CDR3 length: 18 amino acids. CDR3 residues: CASSYEAFGLAGGYEQFF. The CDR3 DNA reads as TGTGCCAGCAGTTACGAGGCATTCGGACTAGCGGGAGGTTATGAGCAGTTCTTC.

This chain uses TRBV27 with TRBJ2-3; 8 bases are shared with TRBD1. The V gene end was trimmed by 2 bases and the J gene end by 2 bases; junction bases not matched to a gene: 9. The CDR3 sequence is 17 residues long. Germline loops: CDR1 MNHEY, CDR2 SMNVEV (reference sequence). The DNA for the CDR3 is TGTGCCAGCAGTTTAGGGCAGGGGGCGCTTCCCACAGATACGCAGTATTTT. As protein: CASSLGQGALPTDTQYF.

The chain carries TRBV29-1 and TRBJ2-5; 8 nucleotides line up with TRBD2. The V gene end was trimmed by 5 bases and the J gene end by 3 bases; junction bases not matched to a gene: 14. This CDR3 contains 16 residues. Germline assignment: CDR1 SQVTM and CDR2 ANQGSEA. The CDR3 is CSVIKTSATKKETQYF. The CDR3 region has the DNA TGCAGCGTTATAAAGACTAGCGCAACGAAAAAAGAGACCCAGTACTTC.

CDR3 in DNA: TGTGCCATCAGGGAGACAGGGGGCACCGGGGAGCTGTTTTTT. This encodes CAIRETGGTGELFF. The chain is built from TRBV10-3 and TRBJ2-2; 9 bases match TRBD1. CDR1 is ENHRY and CDR2 is SYGVKD in the germline V gene. V was pared by 6 bases and J by 4 bases, with 3 bases of the junction left unmatched. There are 14 residues in the CDR3.

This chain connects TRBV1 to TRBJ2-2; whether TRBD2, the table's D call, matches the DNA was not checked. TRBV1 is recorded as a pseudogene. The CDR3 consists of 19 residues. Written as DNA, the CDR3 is TGCACCAGCAGCCCCGAGGGGAGGGGTAGCGGATTCTACACCGGGGAGCCGTTTTTT. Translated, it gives CTSSPEGRGSGFYTGEPFF.

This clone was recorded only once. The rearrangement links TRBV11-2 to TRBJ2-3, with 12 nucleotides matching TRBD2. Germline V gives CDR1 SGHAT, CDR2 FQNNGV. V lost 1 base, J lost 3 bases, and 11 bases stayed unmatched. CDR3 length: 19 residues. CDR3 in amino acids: CASSLGRLAGGPLTDTQYF. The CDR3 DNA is TGTGCCAGCAGCTTAGGGCGGCTAGCGGGAGGGCCTCTGACAGATACGCAGTATTTT.

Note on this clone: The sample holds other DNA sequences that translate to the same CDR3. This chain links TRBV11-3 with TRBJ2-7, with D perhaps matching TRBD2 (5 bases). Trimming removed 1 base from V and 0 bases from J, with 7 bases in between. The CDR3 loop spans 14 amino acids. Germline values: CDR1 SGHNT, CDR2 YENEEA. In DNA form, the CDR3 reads TGTGCCAGCAGCTTAGGAGGGAGCTCCTACGAGCAGTACTTC. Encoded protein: CASSLGGSSYEQYF.

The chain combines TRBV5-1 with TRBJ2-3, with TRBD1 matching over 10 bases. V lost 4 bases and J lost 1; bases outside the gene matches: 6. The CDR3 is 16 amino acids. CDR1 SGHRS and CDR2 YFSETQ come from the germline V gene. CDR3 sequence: CASSVSGTGGTDTQYF. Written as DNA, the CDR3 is TGCGCCAGCAGCGTCTCCGGGACAGGGGGCACAGATACGCAGTATTTT.

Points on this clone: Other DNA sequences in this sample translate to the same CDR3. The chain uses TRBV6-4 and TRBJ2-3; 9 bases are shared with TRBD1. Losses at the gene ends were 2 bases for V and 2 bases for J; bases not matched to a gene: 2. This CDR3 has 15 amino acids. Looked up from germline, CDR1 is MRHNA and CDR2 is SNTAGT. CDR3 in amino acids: CASSDGTGSTDTQYF. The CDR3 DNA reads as TGTGCCAGCAGTGACGGGACAGGGTCCACAGATACGCAGTATTTT.

The CDR3 coding sequence is TGTGCCAGCTCACCAGGACTAGCGGTAACAGATACGCAGTATTTT. Translating gives CASSPGLAVTDTQYF. The chain links TRBV18 to TRBJ2-3, with 10 bases matching TRBD2. The CDR3 extends over 15 amino acids. Trimming at V came to 2 bases and at J to 3 bases, leaving 2 bases not matched to a gene. CDR1 and CDR2 from the germline V gene are KGHSH and LQKENI.

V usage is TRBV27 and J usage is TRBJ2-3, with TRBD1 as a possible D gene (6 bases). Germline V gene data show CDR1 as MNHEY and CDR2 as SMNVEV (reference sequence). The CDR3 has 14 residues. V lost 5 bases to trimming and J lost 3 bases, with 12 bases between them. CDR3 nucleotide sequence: TGTGCCAGCAGTATGACTGGACAGACAGATACGCAGTATTTT. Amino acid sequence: CASSMTGQTDTQYF.

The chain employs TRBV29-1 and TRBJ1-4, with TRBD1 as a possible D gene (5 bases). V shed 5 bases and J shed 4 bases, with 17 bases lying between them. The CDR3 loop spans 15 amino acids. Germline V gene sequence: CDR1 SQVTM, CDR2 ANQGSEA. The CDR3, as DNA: TGCAGCGTTTACGGGCAGGGAAGGGATAATGAAAAACTGTTTTTT. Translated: CSVYGQGRDNEKLFF.

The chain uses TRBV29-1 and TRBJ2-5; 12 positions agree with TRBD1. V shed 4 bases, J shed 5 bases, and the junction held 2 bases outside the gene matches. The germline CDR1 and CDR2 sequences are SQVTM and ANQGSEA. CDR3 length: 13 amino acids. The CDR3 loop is CSVGGQGAETQYF. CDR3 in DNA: TGCAGCGTTGGGGGACAGGGGGCGGAGACCCAGTACTTC.

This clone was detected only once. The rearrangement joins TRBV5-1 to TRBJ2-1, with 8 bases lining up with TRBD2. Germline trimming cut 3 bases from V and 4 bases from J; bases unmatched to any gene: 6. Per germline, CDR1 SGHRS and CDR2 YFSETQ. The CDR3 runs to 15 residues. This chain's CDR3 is CASSSGTSLYNEQFF. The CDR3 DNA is TGCGCCAGCAGCTCCGGGACTAGTCTTTACAATGAGCAGTTCTTC.